This TCR beta chain was obtained from a study of PD-1 blockade in classical Hodgkin lymphoma. Regarding the study as a whole: Exclusion was applied to patients who started nivolumab under 1 year after ASCT. It was CD4+ TCR diversity, not CD8+, that rose significantly by C4D1. In newly diagnosed patients, baseline TCR diversity was reportedly below that of healthy donors. Complete responders' diversity at baseline resembled that of newly diagnosed patients.

Trimming shortened V by 1 base and J by 7 bases, and 13 bases separated the two germline ends. This CDR3 comprises 14 residues. Germline loops: CDR1 MNHEY, CDR2 SMNVEV (reference sequence). There was relapse after autologous stem cell transplantation in every patient, and there was variation in brentuximab vedotin exposure. Some clones are missing from TCRdb's copy, which holds only in-frame ones; the method was immunoSEQ multiplex PCR. The sample gives 23,000 or so clones, 80% to 90% of which show up once; about 8% is in the top ten. Comment on this clone: Its antigen is still unknown.

The chain has TRBV27 and TRBJ1-2; D is unclear. This TCR came from a human donor with classical Hodgkin lymphoma. This material consisted of peripheral blood mononuclear cells (PBMCs), taken before the second cycle of nivolumab. CDR3 DNA: TGTGCCAGCAGTTTATTTGGGAGGTCAACTGGCTACACCTTC. It yields the protein CASSLFGRSTGYTF.